Reported below is one T cell receptor (beta chain). In the original processing: Amplification from reference gene primers served as the basis for estimated nucleated cell counts. Clones were sequenced by immunoSEQ multiplex PCR, and TCRdb holds only the in-frame ones, with some missing. V and J calls and clone size are given by that table; D and trimming were obtained from the DNA. This repertoire shows approximately 120,000 clones, over 75% found once; its top ten account for 10% to 15%. These data belong to a study of blood T cell repertoires in COVID-19. Overall study: Whether acute or convalescent, the COVID-19 samples came from the United States, Italy and Spain.

V was pared by 3 bases and J by 11 bases, with 12 bases of the junction left unmatched. The CDR3 is 15 amino acids. Germline V gene lookup returns CDR1 SNHLY and CDR2 FYNNEI. The sequence was obtained from a man in his fifties or sixties with acute or convalescent COVID-19. Sequences were obtained from peripheral blood. The chain links TRBV2 to TRBJ1-1; 10 bases agree with TRBD1. The CDR3 DNA reads TGTGCCAGCAGTGACCCTGACAGGGGGCAGGCGGGGGCTTTCTTT. Translated, it gives CASSDPDRGQAGAFF.